The 6 T cell receptor beta chains below were found in one sample sequenced in a study of metastatic and nonmetastatic thyroid tumors. Via MiXCR, TCRdb re-called the PCR reads. In the table there are tens of thousands of clones, about 4% of which are singletons. No patient received treatment before thyroid surgery. The sample taken for sequencing was blood. The receptors come from a female donor with papillary thyroid cancer or a benign thyroid nodule (not recorded which). Some clones in this sample may be carry-over from other donors' samples.

The gene calls are TRBV18 and TRBJ1-5; D gene uncertain. Germline values: CDR1 KGHSH, CDR2 LQKENI. This CDR3 contains 15 residues. V lost 2 bases and J lost 5, with 13 bases in between. The CDR3 protein is CASSPRKDGDQPQHF. DNA of the CDR3: TGTGCCAGCTCACCAAGGAAGGACGGGGATCAGCCCCAGCATTTT.

This clone was counted only a few times. In nucleotides, the CDR3 is TGTGCCAGCAGGGTTGGAGGGGGTACCGGGGAGCTGTTTTTT. Protein: CASRVGGGTGELFF. The gene calls are TRBV2 and TRBJ2-2; TRBD1 or TRBD2 may be the D gene (6 bases each). This CDR3 has 14 residues. With 6 bases removed from V and 5 bases from J, the gap between germline ends came to 13 bases. Germline V lookup: CDR1 SNHLY, CDR2 FYNNEI.

Regarding this clone: A read error is possible here, since a much larger clone lies one base away. This specimen includes other DNA sequences encoding the same CDR3. The chain is built from TRBV11-2 and TRBJ1-1; D unresolved. V lost 4 bases and J lost 11, with 17 bases in between. This CDR3 has 13 amino acids. The germline gives CDR1 SGHAT, CDR2 FQNNGV. The CDR3 is CASSSLRVRVAFF. As DNA, the CDR3 is TGTGCCAGCAGCTCGCTAAGGGTCCGGGTGGCTTTCTTT.

This chain connects TRBV5-1 to TRBJ1-1; D remains unclear. V was trimmed by 4 bases and J by 1 base, leaving 8 bases between them. Germline CDR1 reads SGHRS; CDR2 reads YFSETQ. The CDR3 extends over 13 amino acids. CDR3 sequence reads: CASSTVTNTEAFF. CDR3 bases: TGCGCCAGCAGCACCGTGACGAACACTGAAGCTTTCTTT.

In this sample, this clone turned up many times. The chain employs TRBV7-9 and TRBJ2-2; tentative D call: TRBD2 (6 bases). Germline CDR1 and CDR2: SEHNR and FQNEAQ (reference sequence). The V end lost 7 bases, the J end lost 5 bases, and 11 bases lay between the germline ends. The CDR3 spans 13 residues. CDR3 in amino acids: CASITSITGELFF. CDR3 coding DNA: TGTGCCAGCATCACTAGCATAACCGGGGAGCTGTTTTTT.

Many counts were recorded for this clone. J is TRBJ2-3 and V is TRBV12-3 or TRBV12-4; TRBD2 might be the D (6 bases). Trimming removed 3 bases from V and 0 bases from J, with 34 bases in between. The CDR3 is 23 residues long. The CDR3 here is CASSFLGVAQNRDSATSTDTQYF. The CDR3, as DNA: TGTGCCAGCAGTTTCCTTGGGGTAGCTCAGAACCGGGACTCAGCAACTAGCACAGATACGCAGTATTTT.